The rows below give T cell receptor beta chains drawn from one sample of a study of identical twins. A single record per CDR3 protein comes from TCRdb applying MiXCR to the 5' RACE reads. Among 420,000 or so distinct CDR3 sequences, approximately 17% were seen once, and the ten largest hold 10% to 15%. Specimen: naive T cells sorted from blood. The source of these receptors is a man aged 45 to 65 in good health. Both conserved end residues are part of each CDR3. The D gene is left open where the match is weak. The size entry is marked missing in some rows and otherwise reads once, few, many or a size class.

v_gene	d_gene	j_gene	abundance	CDR3aa	CDR3nt
TRBV20-1	NA	TRBJ2-6	few	CSARKTGLQGANVLTF	TGCAGTGCTAGAAAGACGGGGCTTCAGGGGGCCAACGTCCTGACTTTC
TRBV28	TRBD2	TRBJ2-1	many	CASAISGGSYNEQFF	TGTGCCAGCGCAATTTCGGGGGGGTCCTACAATGAGCAGTTCTTC
TRBV12-3/TRBV12-4	TRBD1	TRBJ2-7	many	CASGDRAKSGLYEQYF	TGTGCCAGCGGGGACAGAGCTAAGTCTGGTCTCTACGAGCAGTACTTC
TRBV7-8	TRBD2	TRBJ2-4	many	CATSDGRVKNIQYF	TGTGCCACGTCTGACGGGAGGGTCAAAAACATTCAGTACTTC
TRBV14	NA	TRBJ2-7	NA	CASSQGQVRYPYEQYF	TGTGCCAGCAGCCAAGGACAGGTGAGATATCCCTACGAGCAGTACTTC
TRBV5-1	TRBD2	TRBJ2-4	NA	CASSSYGLAGDIQYF	TGCGCCAGCAGCTCGTATGGACTAGCGGGGGACATTCAGTACTTC
TRBV12-3/TRBV12-4	NA	TRBJ2-2	many	CASGKGLAGELFF	TGTGCCAGCGGAAAGGGGCTGGCCGGGGAGCTGTTTTTT
TRBV10-3	NA	TRBJ2-7	NA	CAISDQGYEQYF	TGTGCCATCAGTGACCAGGGCTACGAGCAGTACTTC
TRBV7-2	NA	TRBJ2-5	few	CASSPGPGLETQYF	TGTGCCAGCAGCCCTGGGCCGGGGTTGGAGACCCAGTACTTC
TRBV6-1	NA	TRBJ2-7	many	CASRPQPRISSYEQYF	TGTGCCAGCAGACCCCAACCTAGGATCAGCTCCTACGAGCAGTACTTC
TRBV5-1	TRBD1	TRBJ1-6	many	CASSEQTGDNSPLHF	TGCGCCAGCAGCGAACAGACAGGGGACAATTCACCCCTCCACTTT
TRBV29-1	NA	TRBJ2-1	NA	CSVGGRSNEQFF	TGCAGCGTTGGGGGACGAAGCAATGAGCAGTTCTTC
TRBV7-8	TRBD1	TRBJ1-2	many	CASSTRTGGADGYTF	TGTGCCAGCAGCACCCGGACAGGGGGCGCGGATGGCTACACCTTC
TRBV15	TRBD2	TRBJ2-1	few	CATSSGGYSYNEQFF	TGTGCCACCAGCAGCGGGGGGTACTCCTACAATGAGCAGTTCTTC
TRBV12-3/TRBV12-4	NA	TRBJ2-7	few	CATTNGYEQYF	TGCGCCACGACAAACGGCTACGAGCAGTACTTC
TRBV6-2/TRBV6-3	NA	TRBJ2-1	many	CASSYVALSSEQFF	TGTGCCAGCAGTTACGTCGCCCTCTCTAGTGAGCAGTTCTTC
TRBV6-2/TRBV6-3	NA	TRBJ2-7	many	CASSALAAGISYEQYF	TGTGCCAGCAGTGCCCTAGCCGCCGGCATCTCCTACGAGCAGTACTTC
TRBV24-1	TRBD1	TRBJ2-5	NA	CATSDLHRGRETQYF	TGTGCCACCAGTGATTTACACAGGGGCCGGGAGACCCAGTACTTC
TRBV28	NA	TRBJ2-7	NA	CASKAETDVREQYF	TGTGCCAGCAAAGCCGAGACAGACGTACGAGAGCAGTACTTC
TRBV28	TRBD2	TRBJ2-1	NA	CASSLRIPGGEQFF	TGTGCCAGCAGTTTACGCATCCCGGGGGGTGAGCAGTTCTTC
TRBV10-3	NA	TRBJ1-6	few	CAISAVAENSPLHF	TGTGCCATCAGTGCGGTGGCAGAGAATTCACCCCTCCACTTT
TRBV27	NA	TRBJ2-2	many	CASSLRTNTGELFF	TGTGCCAGCAGTTTACGGACAAACACCGGGGAGCTGTTTTTT